This TCR beta chain was found in a study of OX40 agonist ivuxolimab in advanced cancers. Some background on the complete study: Ivuxolimab, which targeted the costimulatory receptor OX40 (CD134), was an agonistic, fully human IgG2 monoclonal antibody. Intravenous ivuxolimab was administered to patients every 2 weeks at six dose levels: 0.01, 0.1, 0.3, 1.5, 3 and 10 mg/kg. Of the 50 to 55 dose-escalation patients, hepatocellular carcinoma was present in about 20, melanoma in roughly 15, renal cell carcinoma in 9 and head and neck cancer in 9. In the dose-escalation cohort, roughly 80% of patients were male, and the mean age was approximately 60 years, with a range of roughly 20 to 85. Prior anti-PD-1, anti-PD-L1 or anti-CTLA-4 therapy was permitted, and less than 45% of dose-escalation patients had received checkpoint inhibitors. Partial responses were achieved by three dose-escalation patients, of whom one had hepatocellular carcinoma and two had cutaneous melanoma. The point of sequencing TCRbeta in the periphery was to test whether ivuxolimab changed TCR sequence diversity and drove clonal T-cell expansion. The paper describes the monotherapy dose-escalation part (N ≈ 50 patients) of the phase I trial of ivuxolimab. What the work shows at the level of the full study, not this receptor alone: At doses from 0.1 to 3.0 mg/kg, clonal expansion was seen in both CD4+ and CD8+ blood T cells between baseline and week 6. After ivuxolimab, more expanded clones were found on average in CD8+ T cells than in CD4+ T cells. In partial responders in the 0.1-3.0 mg/kg groups, normalized peripheral clonal expansion was found to be among the lowest, especially among CD8+ T cells. Low levels of normalized T-cell clonal expansion were also seen in some nonresponding patients. Antigen specificity was not determined for the clonally expanded peripheral T cells.

Worth noting for this clone: No antigen is known for it. The record has no base qualities; no much larger clone is one base away.

The trial excluded patients who had a history of autoimmune disease or who were on systemic immunosuppression. Peripheral blood for TCR sequencing was drawn from every dose cohort at baseline, at cycle 4 day 1 and at cycle 7 day 1. The samples were taken from a phase I, first-in-human, multicenter, open-label dose-escalation trial of ivuxolimab. The trial enrolled adults with locally advanced or metastatic head and neck squamous cell, hepatocellular, melanoma or renal cell carcinoma. CD4+ and CD8+ T cells were sorted separately from peripheral blood before TCR sequencing. For sequencing of the TCRbeta CDR3 region, genomic DNA was extracted from the sorted cells. The immunoSEQ Assay was used to sequence the TCRbeta CDR3 regions. Here the immuneACCESS table is served through TCRdb, limited to in-frame sequences with V and J called. Missing clones are a known gap in these copies; in checked studies unresolved V genes cover under half, and the rest lacks a known reason. The sample table lists over 9,000 clones, 60% to 85% of them with a count of one. About 40% of the sample comes from the top ten.

Sample: CD4+ or CD8+ T cells sorted from blood, taken in a trial of the OX40 agonist ivuxolimab. This receptor was identified in an adult with an advanced solid tumor such as melanoma, head and neck, liver or kidney cancer.

DNA sequence: TGTGCCAGCAGCCCAACCGCCCATGAGCAGTTCTTC. Translation gives CASSPTAHEQFF. This chain is built from TRBV9 and TRBJ2-1; the D gene cannot be resolved reliably. Including cysteine and phenylalanine, the CDR3 has 12 amino acids. CDR3 DNA is the only sequence kept; it has 36 bases, read in frame from the first base. The V and J ends are trimmed by 4 bases and 8 bases, leaving 10 bases between them. The germline V gene encodes CDR1 SGDLS and CDR2 YYNGEE.